These 18 T cell receptor beta chains originate from one sample sequenced in a study of Graves' ophthalmopathy and Graves' hyperthyroidism. CDR3 regions of TCR beta were amplified from RNA transcripts. The workflow started with a first-round RT-PCR run with HTBI primers and then moved on to a second-round multiplex PCR. TCRdb ran MiXCR on the multiplex PCR reads and lists one entry per CDR3 protein. The sample includes 240,000 or so distinct CDR3 sequences, 45% seen only once; the top ten take around 43%. Sequencing was performed on peripheral blood. All receptors come from an adult man with Graves' ophthalmopathy.

This chain joins TRBV5-1 and TRBJ1-2; the D gene is possibly TRBD1 (5 bases). The V and J ends lost 4 bases and 4 bases respectively, with 14 bases between them. The V gene's germline CDR1 is SGHRS and CDR2 YFSETQ. CDR3 length equals 14 residues. The CDR3 reads CASSRLDSTYGYTF. The DNA for the CDR3 is TGCGCCAGCAGCCGCCTCGACAGCACCTATGGCTACACCTTC. The full variable domain, with the rest looked up from reference TRBV5-1 and TRBJ1-2, is KAGVTQTPRYLIKTRGQQVTLSCSPISGHRSVSWYQQTPGQGLQFLFEYFSETQRNKGNFPGRFSGRQFSNSRSEMNVSTLELGDSALYLCASSRLDSTYGYTFGSGTRLTVV.

This clonotype was seen a few times. The chain couples TRBV12-3 or TRBV12-4 to TRBJ2-7; 7 positions agree with TRBD1. The J segment lost 0 bases and the V segment lost 5 bases, leaving 10 bases of the junction unmatched. This CDR3 spans 16 amino acids. The CDR3, as DNA: TGTGCCAGCAGTGACCCGGGGACAGCCAGCTCCTACGAGCAGTACTTC. Translating it yields CASSDPGTASSYEQYF.

This clonotype was counted only a few times. The chain employs TRBV7-2 and TRBJ2-7, with 10 bases matching TRBD2. CDR3 length: 16 residues. V shed 0 bases and J 4 bases; nucleotides not matched to a gene: 6. The germline V gene encodes CDR1 SGHTA and CDR2 FQGNSA. CDR3 amino acids: CASSLALSGGEYEQYF. The DNA of the CDR3 is TGTGCCAGCAGCTTAGCTCTAAGCGGGGGGGAATACGAGCAGTACTTC.

The chain recombines TRBV9 with TRBJ1-6; D unclear. This CDR3 has 10 residues. CDR1 is SGDLS and CDR2 is YYNGEE in the germline V gene. Trimming left V 4 bases short and J 13 bases short, with 6 bases between. The CDR3 nucleotides read TGTGCCAGCAGCCAAGAGCCCCTCCACTTT. Its protein product is CASSQEPLHF.

The chain couples TRBV20-1 to TRBJ1-1; D is perhaps TRBD1 (5 bases). CDR3 length: 15 amino acids. Deletions cut 6 bases from V and 1 base from J, with 18 bases between. Looked up from germline, CDR1 is DFQATT and CDR2 is SNEGSKA (reference sequence). The CDR3 DNA is TGCAGTGCCAGGCCGGCGGGGACCCCGAACACTGAAGCTTTCTTT. Translating it yields CSARPAGTPNTEAFF.

The chain joins TRBV28 to TRBJ2-5; 7 bases map to TRBD1. Germline lookup yields CDR1 MDHEN and CDR2 SYDVKM. The CDR3 is 17 amino acids. The J segment lost 5 bases and the V segment lost 5 bases, leaving 17 bases of the junction unmatched. The CDR3 protein is CASSHGLGQPSGETQYF. The CDR3 DNA sequence: TGTGCCAGCAGTCACGGTCTGGGACAGCCCTCCGGGGAGACCCAGTACTTC.

V gene TRBV5-5 combines with J gene TRBJ1-2; D possibly corresponds to TRBD1 (5 bases). The germline V and J ends were trimmed by 2 bases and 8 bases, with 16 bases remaining between them. Germline CDR1 reads SGHKS; CDR2 reads YYEKEE (reference sequence). CDR3 length: 14 residues. CDR3 DNA sequence: TGTGCCAGCAGCTTCCTCGGGACTAGCGGGGGCTACACCTTC. Protein product: CASSFLGTSGGYTF.

This clonotype has a handful of counts. The rearrangement links TRBV10-3 to TRBJ2-6; D not resolved. CDR1 is ENHRY and CDR2 is SYGVKD in the germline V gene. This CDR3 spans 15 amino acids. V lost 4 bases to trimming and J lost 1 base, with 8 bases between them. This CDR3 is CAISAGVSGANVLTF. CDR3 bases: TGTGCCATCAGTGCCGGTGTGTCTGGGGCCAACGTCCTGACTTTC.

This sequence joins TRBV18 and TRBJ1-5, with a possible D match to TRBD1 (5 bases). CDR3 size: 16 residues. Germline V lookup: CDR1 KGHSH, CDR2 LQKENI. Deletions cut 3 bases from V and 0 bases from J, with 12 bases between. CDR3 region: CASSPQPGTSNQPQHF. The CDR3 DNA reads TGTGCCAGCTCACCCCAGCCGGGGACTAGCAATCAGCCCCAGCATTTT.

This sequence joins TRBV7-9 and TRBJ1-2, with D possibly TRBD1 on 5 matching bases. V lost 7 bases, J lost 4 bases, and 16 bases lay in between. From germline, CDR1 is SEHNR and CDR2 FQNEAQ (reference sequence). The CDR3 sequence is 14 residues long. The CDR3: CASTASGAFYGYTF. The DNA of the CDR3 is TGTGCCAGCACCGCTAGCGGGGCCTTCTATGGCTACACCTTC.

CDR3 DNA sequence: TGTGCCAGCAGTTACTCGCCCTCGCGGACAGGGGACTATGGCTACACCTTC. Protein sequence: CASSYSPSRTGDYGYTF. V is TRBV12-3 or TRBV12-4 and J is TRBJ1-2; 9 nucleotides line up with TRBD1. J was trimmed by 3 bases and V by 4 bases; bases with no gene match: 12. The CDR3 runs to 17 residues.

Only a few counts were recorded for this clonotype. The chain uses TRBV5-4 and TRBJ1-1; D is ambiguous. The CDR3 sequence is 13 residues long. The V and J ends lost 1 base and 2 bases respectively, with 6 bases between them. Germline V gives CDR1 SGHNT, CDR2 YYREEE (reference sequence). DNA for the CDR3: TGTGCCAGCAGCTTGCGGCGTAACACTGAAGCTTTCTTT. Residues: CASSLRRNTEAFF.

Note on this clonotype: This is likely a read error, given that the CDR3 carries no conserved phenylalanine or tryptophan at its end. The DNA is omitted, as the CDR3 cannot be located on it reliably, and the CDR3 follows TCRdb's listing. The rearrangement joins TRBV9 to TRBJ1-6. Germline CDR1 and CDR2: SGDLS and YYNGEE. From its first to its last residue, the CDR3 has 11 amino acids. CDR3 amino acids: CASSGGGNSPS.

This clonotype has just a few counts. This chain joins TRBV15 and TRBJ2-2; D unclear. Germline V gene data show CDR1 as LNHNV and CDR2 as YYDKDF (reference sequence). This CDR3 spans 15 amino acids. Trimming cost V 1 base and J 5 bases, with 11 bases left between them. In nucleotides, the CDR3 is TGTGCCACCAGCAGAGTTAGCCTAAGGACCGGGGAGCTGTTTTTT. Translation: CATSRVSLRTGELFF.

This chain connects TRBV6-5 to TRBJ2-5, with 8 bases that match TRBD2. Unmatched junction bases numbered 9, after V lost 8 bases and J lost 1 base. Germline-derived CDR1 and CDR2 are MNHEY and SVGAGI. The CDR3 contains 15 residues. The DNA for the CDR3 is TGTGCCAGCCTACCCCGGGGGGGAGCCCAAGAGACCCAGTACTTC. As protein: CASLPRGGAQETQYF.

The genes are TRBV2 and TRBJ1-5; 9 positions agree with TRBD1. The tail of the sequence fits TRBJ2-3 better, so the J call may be wrong. This CDR3 region has 14 residues. Germline-derived CDR1 and CDR2 are SNHLY and FYNNEI. The CDR3 DNA reads as TGTGCCAGCAGACGAGACAGGGGGGCAGATACGCAGTATTTT. Its translation is CASRRDRGADTQYF.

This clonotype has only a few counts. V usage is TRBV6-1 and J usage is TRBJ1-2; TRBD1 agrees at 7 bases. Germline CDR1 reads MNHNS; CDR2 reads SASEGT. The CDR3 runs to 16 residues. The V segment lost 4 bases and the J segment 0 bases; nucleotides outside the gene matches: 8. DNA of the CDR3: TGTGCCAGCAGTGCGAACCGGGACAGAGCTAACTATGGCTACACCTTC. The encoded protein is CASSANRDRANYGYTF.

Comment on this clonotype: At one end the junction does not follow the germline gene, possibly because of a read error. The V call is TRBV7-9, the J call TRBJ2-2; no clear D. CDR1 is SEHNR, CDR2 FQNEAQ, per germline (reference sequence). This CDR3 is built from 15 residues. CDR3 DNA: TGCGCCAGCAGCCAAGAGGCGACCCGCACCGGGGAGCTGTTTTTT. Encoded protein: CASSQEATRTGELFF.